The 9 T cell receptor beta chains below were found in one sample sequenced in a study of regulatory T cells in long-lasting Graves disease. Noted time point: newly diagnosed GD, antithyroid drugs for less than 3 months. PBMCs provided the RNA from which the TCR library was made. Construction of TCR beta libraries relied on iRepertoire HTBI primers and on Arm-PCR targeting CDR3 regions. TCRdb fed the multiplex PCR reads into MiXCR, producing one record per CDR3 protein. The top ten hold approximately 17% of the sample, which has under 450,000 distinct CDR3 sequences, 10% to 15% seen once. These same records also appear under a second study, on T cells in Graves' hyperthyroidism and ophthalmopathy.

Material: peripheral blood mononuclear cells (PBMCs), obtained at new diagnosis, from a patient treated with antithyroid drugs. Every receptor here comes from a woman younger than 30 with Graves disease.

Details on this clonotype: This may come from a read error, since a much larger clone is one base off. The V and J genes are TRBV27 and TRBJ2-3, with 14 bases matching TRBD2. The germline V gene encodes CDR1 MNHEY and CDR2 SMNVEV (reference sequence). The CDR3 has 17 residues. The CDR3 here is CASSFKTSGRGPGTQCF. CDR3 sequence (DNA): TGTGCCAGCAGTTTCAAGACTAGCGGGAGGGGCCCCGGTACGCAGTGTTTT.

Many counts were recorded for this clonotype. This chain uses TRBV7-3 with TRBJ1-2; 7 nucleotides align to TRBD1. The CDR3 covers 16 residues. Trimming cost V 0 bases and J 13 bases; bases outside gene matches: 17. Germline CDR1 SGHTA, CDR2 FQGTGA. This chain's CDR3 is CASSLTSGTVISRRTF. In DNA, the CDR3 is TGTGCCAGCAGCTTAACTTCCGGGACAGTCATATCTCGGCGCACCTTC.

The genes are TRBV7-2 and TRBJ2-5; possibly TRBD1 for D (5 bases). Deletions cut 5 bases from V and 0 bases from J, with 22 bases between. This CDR3 has 18 amino acids. The germline CDR1 and CDR2 sequences are SGHTA and FQGNSA. The CDR3 protein is CASSPRQRPYSYQETQYF. CDR3 DNA sequence: TGTGCCAGCAGCCCGAGACAGCGACCTTACTCGTACCAAGAGACCCAGTACTTC.

Notes on this clonotype: Since a much larger clone is just one base distant, this may be a read error. The gene calls are TRBV28 and TRBJ2-5; D gene ambiguous. Germline-derived CDR1 and CDR2 are MDHEN and SYDVKM. CDR3 length equals 11 residues. Between the trimmed V and J ends, which lost 6 bases and 1 base, there was a span of 3 bases. The chain's CDR3 is CASSGQETQYF. DNA of the CDR3: TGTGCCAGCAGCGGCCAAGAGACCCAGTACTTC.

In this sample, this clonotype turned up many times. The chain has TRBV27 and TRBJ2-1; TRBD2 aligns across 10 bases. V trimming: 4 bases; J trimming: 0 bases; junction bases outside the gene matches: 9. This CDR3 spans 18 amino acids. Germline V CDR1 and CDR2: MNHEY, SMNVEV (reference sequence). The chain's CDR3 is CASSSHPVAGGSYNEQFF. CDR3 sequence (DNA): TGTGCCAGCAGTTCCCACCCCGTAGCGGGAGGCTCCTACAATGAGCAGTTCTTC.

The chain is built from TRBV20-1 and TRBJ2-7, with 7 positions matching TRBD2. This CDR3 has 15 amino acids. The germline V gene has CDR1 DFQATT and CDR2 SNEGSKA (reference sequence). V was pared by 4 bases and J by 7 bases, with 16 bases of the junction left unmatched. As DNA, the CDR3 is TGCAGTGCTAATCGTATAGTGGGAGGGCCGGGGGAGCAGTACTTC. Translation: CSANRIVGGPGEQYF.

This clonotype has ten or more counts. The rearrangement uses TRBV7-2 and TRBJ1-6; D uncertain. The V gene lost 5 bases and the J gene lost 10 bases, with 18 bases spanning the gap. Germline CDR1 SGHTA, CDR2 FQGNSA. The CDR3 is 15 residues long. The CDR3: CASSPWDQPGSPLHF. CDR3 in DNA: TGTGCCAGCAGCCCATGGGATCAACCGGGGTCACCCCTCCACTTT.

This clonotype was counted many times. The rearrangement uses TRBV6-1 and TRBJ2-1; unclear D gene. V was pared by 7 bases and J by 1 base, with 8 bases between. The length of the CDR3 is 13 residues. The germline gives CDR1 MNHNS, CDR2 SASEGT. The CDR3 region has the DNA TGTGCCAGCACCGGTGGTTCCTACAATGAGCAGTTCTTC. It codes for CASTGGSYNEQFF.

J is TRBJ2-3 and V is TRBV20-1; 8 bases map to TRBD2. The CDR3 length is 18 residues. V gave up 2 bases and J gave up 3 bases; unmatched junction bases: 16. Per the germline V gene, CDR1 is DFQATT and CDR2 is SNEGSKA (reference sequence). CDR3 amino acids: CSARPSGSPLFATDTQYF. CDR3 coding DNA: TGCAGTGCTAGACCGAGCGGGAGTCCTCTCTTTGCGACAGATACGCAGTATTTT.